This T cell receptor beta chain was obtained from a study of spatial heterogeneity in lung cancer. Time point indicated: sample taken at primary tumor resection. This clonotype was seen ten or more times. No antigen is known for it. TCRdb recomputed calls from the 5' RACE reads with MiXCR, one row per CDR3 protein. The sample lists about 28,000 distinct CDR3 sequences, around 6.5% occurring once. Study results and limitations: Counts of expanded intratumoral alpha and beta TCRs tracked tumor mutation counts. Ubiquitous and regional expanded TCR counts correlated with ubiquitous and regional nonsynonymous mutations, respectively.

The CDR3 runs to 18 residues. V lost 0 bases to trimming and J lost 2 bases; unmatched junction nucleotides: 6. Germline V gene sequence: CDR1 KGHSH, CDR2 LQKENI. The rearrangement links TRBV18 to TRBJ2-6, with TRBD1 matching over 8 bases. Sequencing used lung tumor tissue, obtained at surgery. This clonotype was sampled from a male donor with early-stage non-small cell lung cancer. CDR3 in DNA: TGTGCCAGCTCACCACCTGGACAGGGAATACCTGGGGCCAACGTCCTGACTTTC. It yields the protein CASSPPGQGIPGANVLTF.